The 11 T cell receptor beta chains below were found in one sample sequenced in a study of T-cell memory formation after mild COVID-19. TCRdb passed the 5' RACE reads through MiXCR, listing each CDR3 protein once. The sample consists of roughly 86,000 distinct CDR3 sequences, 10% to 15% of them appearing once. The sample was PBMCs or a T cell subset sorted from them (not recorded which). These receptors were taken from an adult woman who had mild COVID-19 (a few samples of this study predate the infection). Cell type and time point are not known.

In its sample, this clonotype was seen many times. V gene TRBV7-8 combines with J gene TRBJ2-4, with D tentatively TRBD1 or TRBD2 (5 bases each). This CDR3 spans 14 amino acids. Trimming took 1 base from V and 6 from J, leaving 10 bases between them. CDR1 SGHVS and CDR2 FQNEAQ come from the germline V gene. DNA for the CDR3: TGTGCCAGCAGCTTAGGAGGGGACGGAAACATTCAGTACTTC. It translates to CASSLGGDGNIQYF.

At least ten counts were recorded for this clonotype. This chain uses TRBV7-6 with TRBJ2-2; a possible D gene is TRBD2 (6 bases). The germline V and J ends were trimmed by 4 bases and 6 bases, with 9 bases remaining between them. This CDR3 has 13 amino acids. Germline V gene sequence: CDR1 SGHVS, CDR2 FNYEAQ. CDR3 sequence (DNA): TGTGCCAGCAGCTCTAGGGAGGCCGGGGAGCTGTTTTTT. It codes for CASSSREAGELFF.

V is TRBV7-3 and J is TRBJ2-1; TRBD2 aligns across 8 bases. With 2 bases clipped from V and 7 bases from J, the junction kept 7 bases outside the gene matches. The length of the CDR3 is 15 residues. The germline CDR1 and CDR2 sequences are SGHTA and FQGTGA. The CDR3 coding sequence is TGTGCCAGCAGCTTAGATGCGGGGGGAGGGAATGAGCAGTTCTTC. Its protein product is CASSLDAGGGNEQFF.

The gene calls are TRBV20-1 and TRBJ2-1; D call uncertain. Looked up from germline, CDR1 is DFQATT and CDR2 is SNEGSKA (reference sequence). V was pared by 0 bases and J by 9 bases, with 12 bases between. This CDR3 comprises 13 residues. In DNA, the CDR3 is TGCAGTGCTAGAGATAGGCTTGGGATTGAGCAGTTCTTC. Translating it yields CSARDRLGIEQFF.

This chain joins TRBV18 and TRBJ1-5; D not certain. CDR3 length equals 17 residues. CDR1 is KGHSH and CDR2 is LQKENI in the germline V gene. Trimming shortened V by 3 bases and J by 5 bases, and 20 bases separated the two germline ends. The CDR3 region has the DNA TGTGCCAGCTCACCGACTCCGGTTCTGACGGGCTATCAGCCCCAGCATTTT. Its protein is CASSPTPVLTGYQPQHF.

The J gene is TRBJ2-1, the V gene TRBV12-3 or TRBV12-4, with D perhaps TRBD2 (5 bases). V lost 7 bases, J lost 3 bases, and 19 bases lay in between. The CDR3 sequence is 16 residues long. The CDR3 sequence: CASTNPLAGIYNEQFF. The DNA of the CDR3 is TGTGCCAGCACCAACCCCCTAGCAGGCATCTACAATGAGCAGTTCTTC.

The sample holds a few counts of this clonotype. V gene TRBV15 combines with J gene TRBJ2-2, with 7 positions matching TRBD2. J was trimmed by 0 bases and V by 8 bases; bases with no gene match: 18. CDR3 length: 19 residues. Looked up from germline, CDR1 is LNHNV and CDR2 is YYDKDF (reference sequence). Written as DNA, the CDR3 is TGTGCCACCGAAAACAGAAGGGCGGGAGTTGTCCCGAACACCGGGGAGCTGTTTTTT. Protein: CATENRRAGVVPNTGELFF. Full variable domain (missing parts from reference TRBV15 and TRBJ2-2): DAMVIQNPRYQVTQFGKPVTLSCSQTLNHNVMYWYQQKSSQAPKLLFHYYDKDFNNEADTPDNFQSRRPNTSFCFLDIRSPGLGDTAMYLCATENRRAGVVPNTGELFFGEGSRLTVL.

There are many counts of this clonotype. The V and J genes are TRBV4-3 and TRBJ2-7; TRBD2 agrees at 9 bases. The CDR3 length is 15 residues. Germline V gene data show CDR1 as LGHNA and CDR2 as YSLEER. The junction had 3 bases not matched to a gene; V was cut back by 0 bases and J by 3 bases. CDR3 bases: TGCGCCAGCAGCCAAGATCCTAGCGGGATCTACGAGCAGTACTTC. Amino acids: CASSQDPSGIYEQYF.

This clonotype was counted only a few times. The chain carries TRBV5-6 and TRBJ2-1; tentatively, D is TRBD1 (5 bases). The CDR3 consists of 13 residues. Trimming pared 0 bases from V and 7 bases from J, leaving 8 bases between. Germline V gives CDR1 SGHDT, CDR2 YYEEEE. CDR3 coding DNA: TGTGCCAGCAGCTTGGGCAGGGAAAATGAGCAGTTCTTC. This gives the protein CASSLGRENEQFF. Full variable domain (rest looked up from reference TRBV5-6 and TRBJ2-1): DAGVTQSPTHLIKTRGQQVTLRCSPKSGHDTVSWYQQALGQGPQFIFQYYEEEERQRGNFPDRFSGHQFPNYSSELNVNALLLGDSALYLCASSLGRENEQFFGPGTRLTVL.

The genes are TRBV4-1 and TRBJ2-7, with TRBD2 as a possible D gene (6 bases). Trimming took 7 bases from V and 0 from J, leaving 10 bases between them. The CDR3 is 13 amino acids. Germline CDR1 and CDR2: MGHRA and YSYEKL. The CDR3 nucleotides are TGCGCCAGCAACGGGGGTTCCTCCTACGAGCAGTACTTC. As protein: CASNGGSSYEQYF.

This clonotype occurred once. The CDR3 carries no conserved terminal phenylalanine or tryptophan, so it likely arises from a read error. The chain links TRBV4-3 to TRBJ2-1, with D possibly matching TRBD1 (5 bases). V was cut by 5 bases and J by 7 bases, with 12 bases left in between. CDR1 LGHNA and CDR2 YSLEER come from the germline V gene. CDR3 length equals 13 residues. The CDR3 region has the DNA TGCGCCAGCAGCGAATTCAGGGTAAATGAGCAGTTCTTA. This translates into CASSEFRVNEQFL.